The 32 T cell receptor beta chains given below trace back to one sample, sequenced in a study of blood T cell repertoires in COVID-19 (dated by TCRdb to 2018 to 2020). Libraries were built with the immunoSEQ multiplex PCR assay. TCRdb re-hosts the immuneACCESS table, in-frame sequences only. Its copies lack some clones; in the studies checked, an unresolved V gene accounts for under half of them, and the cause for the rest is not known. The sample profile shows about 130,000 clones; about 85% of them were found once. The top ten clones comprise about a tenth of the sample. Sequenced: peripheral blood. The receptors stem from a man aged 35-49 years with active or convalescent COVID-19.

The chain uses TRBV6-5 and TRBJ2-7; D not resolved. Germline-derived CDR1 and CDR2 are MNHEY and SVGAGI. V was trimmed by 4 bases and J by 2 bases, leaving 12 bases between them. This CDR3 is 14 amino acids long. The CDR3 loop is CASSSTATTYEQYF. CDR3 bases: TGTGCCAGCAGTTCTACAGCCACAACCTACGAGCAGTACTTC.

The chain links TRBV27 to TRBJ1-1; possible D gene TRBD1, 6 bases. The CDR3 sequence is 14 residues long. CDR1 is MNHEY and CDR2 is SMNVEV in the germline V gene (reference sequence). Trimming took 1 base from V and 5 from J, leaving 11 bases between them. The CDR3 sequence: CASSLLQGLTEAFF. The CDR3, as DNA: TGTGCCAGCAGTTTATTGCAGGGGTTGACTGAAGCTTTCTTT.

The chain is built from TRBV12-3 or TRBV12-4 and TRBJ1-6; D gene unclear. Trimming left V 5 bases short and J 11 bases short, with 13 bases between. CDR3 length equals 13 residues. For the CDR3, the DNA is TGTGCCAGCAGTCCTTGGCCTGGCACACCCCTCCACTTT. Residues: CASSPWPGTPLHF.

J is TRBJ1-2 and V is TRBV5-6; 7 positions match TRBD1. Germline V gene sequence: CDR1 SGHDT, CDR2 YYEEEE. The CDR3 contains 13 residues. The J segment lost 6 bases and the V segment lost 3 bases, leaving 5 bases of the junction unmatched. The CDR3 DNA reads as TGTGCCAGCAGCTCCGCGCAGGGGGATGGCTACACCTTC. Encoded protein: CASSSAQGDGYTF.

The chain links TRBV7-2 to TRBJ2-5, with 9 bases matching TRBD2. Germline values: CDR1 SGHTA, CDR2 FQGNSA. Trimming took 2 bases from V and 3 from J; bases not matched to a gene: 4. The CDR3 runs 15 residues. CDR3 coding DNA: TGTGCCAGCAGCTTAAAGCGGGGGGCAAAAGAGACCCAGTACTTC. Its protein is CASSLKRGAKETQYF. Full variable domain (missing parts from reference TRBV7-2 and TRBJ2-5): GAGVSQSPSNKVTEKGKDVELRCDPISGHTALYWYRQSLGQGLEFLIYFQGNSAPDKSGLPSDRFSAERTGGSVSTLTIQRTQQEDSAVYLCASSLKRGAKETQYFGPGTRLLVL.

The V and J genes are TRBV9 and TRBJ2-3; 9 bases are a match to TRBD2. Germline CDR1 and CDR2: SGDLS and YYNGEE. V lost 0 bases, J lost 6 bases, and 14 bases stayed unmatched. The CDR3 sequence is 18 residues long. The CDR3 nucleotides read TGTGCCAGCAGCGTAGCGGCCGGAGGAGCGGGGGGCGGGGATACGCAGTATTTT. Its protein is CASSVAAGGAGGGDTQYF.

This chain connects TRBV4-2 to TRBJ1-6; D may be TRBD1 (5 bases). The CDR3 contains 15 residues. Per germline, CDR1 LGHNA and CDR2 YNFKEQ. Trimming removed 2 bases at V and 7 bases at J, with 12 bases between. CDR3 in amino acids: CASSQPDIQNSPLHF. The CDR3 DNA is TGTGCCAGCAGCCAACCGGACATCCAAAATTCACCCCTCCACTTT.

This chain connects TRBV21-1 to TRBJ1-2; the table's D call, TRBD1, was not checked against the DNA. TRBV21-1 is a recognized pseudogene. The CDR3 is 15 amino acids. The CDR3 protein is CASSPPGTAHYGYTF. The CDR3 DNA reads TGTGCCAGCAGCCCGCCCGGGACAGCTCACTATGGCTACACCTTC.

J is TRBJ2-3 and V is TRBV18; D may be TRBD1 (6 bases). Germline values: CDR1 KGHSH, CDR2 LQKENI. The CDR3 spans 15 residues. V was shortened by 2 bases and J by 8 bases, with 17 bases between the two germline ends. In nucleotides, the CDR3 is TGTGCCAGCTCACCAACGGGACAAAGAGGTGGTACGCAGTATTTT. Translation: CASSPTGQRGGTQYF.

The rearrangement links TRBV4-1 to TRBJ2-1; TRBD2 agrees at 7 bases. Trimming at V came to 0 bases and at J to 6 bases, leaving 2 bases not matched to a gene. Looked up from germline, CDR1 is MGHRA and CDR2 is YSYEKL. The CDR3 is 14 residues long. The CDR3 DNA is TGCGCCAGCAGCCAAGACGGGGGGACCAATGAGCAGTTCTTC. Its protein product is CASSQDGGTNEQFF.

CDR3 nucleotides: TGTGCCATCAGGGGCGCCGTCAGCACAGATACGCAGTATTTT. Amino acids: CAIRGAVSTDTQYF. The chain has TRBV10-3 and TRBJ2-3; D remains ambiguous. V lost 6 bases and J lost 0, with 10 bases in between. This CDR3 comprises 14 residues. Looked up from germline, CDR1 is ENHRY and CDR2 is SYGVKD.

The V and J genes are TRBV5-1 and TRBJ1-4, with 7 bases aligning to TRBD1. The length of the CDR3 is 15 residues. V trimming: 4 bases; J trimming: 3 bases; junction bases outside the gene matches: 6. The V gene's germline CDR1 is SGHRS and CDR2 YFSETQ. CDR3 in amino acids: CASSQTGTANEKLFF. The CDR3 nucleotides read TGCGCCAGCAGCCAGACAGGGACGGCTAATGAAAAACTGTTTTTT.

The rearrangement uses TRBV18 and TRBJ1-6; 7 nucleotides agree with TRBD1. V dropped 3 bases and J dropped 10; count of bases not matched to a gene: 6. This CDR3 is 14 amino acids long. In germline, CDR1 is KGHSH, CDR2 LQKENI. The CDR3 is CASSPGDSSSPLHF. The CDR3 nucleotides read TGTGCCAGCTCACCTGGGGACAGTAGCTCACCCCTCCACTTT.

V and J are TRBV7-3 and TRBJ1-1; perhaps TRBD1 as D (5 bases). Germline CDR1 SGHTA, CDR2 FQGTGA. The CDR3 runs 14 residues. V was clipped by 2 bases and J by 1 base, with 8 bases between them. The CDR3 sequence: CASSLGAANTEAFF. The CDR3 DNA follows: TGTGCCAGCAGCTTAGGGGCCGCGAACACTGAAGCTTTCTTT.

V usage is TRBV5-4 and J usage is TRBJ2-3; 12 nucleotides align to TRBD2. CDR1 and CDR2 from the germline V gene are SGHNT and YYREEE (reference sequence). V dropped 4 bases and J dropped 2; count of bases not matched to a gene: 5. This CDR3 spans 16 amino acids. CDR3 amino acids: CASSPTSGGDTDTQYF. In DNA form, the CDR3 reads TGTGCCAGCAGCCCGACTAGCGGGGGAGACACAGATACGCAGTATTTT.

The V gene is TRBV7-8, the J gene TRBJ2-7; TRBD1 matches at 11 bases. CDR1 and CDR2 from the germline V gene are SGHVS and FQNEAQ. The CDR3 length is 16 residues. V lost 2 bases, J lost 0 bases, and 3 bases stayed unmatched. CDR3 region: CASSLRDRGSSYEQYF. The CDR3 nucleotides read TGTGCCAGCAGCTTACGGGACAGGGGGAGCTCCTACGAGCAGTACTTC.

The chain combines TRBV7-3 with TRBJ2-7, with TRBD2 matching 7 bases. CDR3 size: 15 residues. Trimming at V came to 2 bases and at J to 4 bases, leaving 8 bases not matched to a gene. CDR1 and CDR2 from the germline V gene are SGHTA and FQGTGA. The CDR3 region is CASSLDAGLPYEQYF. CDR3 DNA: TGTGCCAGCAGCTTAGACGCGGGACTACCGTACGAGCAGTACTTC.

The chain links TRBV2 to TRBJ2-5, with 7 bases identical to TRBD1. After removal of 6 bases from V and 2 bases from J, the junction contained 0 bases not matched to a gene. CDR3 length: 12 amino acids. CDR1 and CDR2 (germline): SNHLY, FYNNEI. CDR3 region: CASRQGQETQYF. CDR3 nucleotides: TGTGCCAGCAGACAGGGGCAAGAGACCCAGTACTTC.

This sequence joins TRBV7-9 and TRBJ1-4, with 8 nucleotides matching TRBD1. Per the germline V gene, CDR1 is SEHNR and CDR2 is FQNEAQ (reference sequence). The CDR3 is made up of 14 amino acids. V shed 5 bases and J 8 bases; nucleotides not matched to a gene: 7. CDR3 nucleotides: TGTGCCAGCAGCCCCCGGACAGGGTTCGAAAAACTGTTTTTT. It codes for CASSPRTGFEKLFF.

The chain carries TRBV19 and TRBJ1-5, with D unclear. The germline V and J ends were trimmed by 5 bases and 1 base, with 9 bases remaining between them. CDR1 is LNHDA, CDR2 SQIVND, per germline (reference sequence). The CDR3 is 14 amino acids. CDR3: CASSGRGSNQPQHF. The CDR3 region has the DNA TGTGCCAGTAGTGGACGGGGAAGCAATCAGCCCCAGCATTTT.

This clone was seen once. The chain has TRBV3-1 (or the pseudogene TRBV3-2) and TRBJ2-1; perhaps TRBD2 as D (6 bases). The V gene's germline CDR1 is LGHDT and CDR2 YNNKEL (reference sequence). This CDR3 region has 15 residues. The germline V and J ends were trimmed by 0 bases and 5 bases, with 11 bases remaining between them. The CDR3 is CASSQDASGHNEQFF. CDR3 sequence (DNA): TGTGCCAGCAGCCAAGATGCCAGCGGGCACAATGAGCAGTTCTTC.

This rearrangement joins TRBV14 to TRBJ1-1; 10 positions agree with TRBD1. The trim removed 1 base at V and 5 bases at J, leaving 7 bases unmatched. Germline loops: CDR1 SGHDN, CDR2 FVKESK. The CDR3 is 16 residues long. CDR3 sequence: CASSQGDRGRETEAFF. In nucleotides, the CDR3 is TGTGCCAGCAGCCAAGGGGACAGGGGCCGGGAAACTGAAGCTTTCTTT. Based on the CDR3 plus reference TRBV14 and TRBJ1-1, the full variable domain is EAGVTQFPSHSVIEKGQTVTLRCDPISGHDNLYWYRRVMGKEIKFLLHFVKESKQDESGMPNNRFLAERTGGTYSTLKVQPAELEDSGVYFCASSQGDRGRETEAFFGQGTRLTVV.

J is TRBJ2-7 and V is TRBV7-9, with 8 bases matching TRBD1. J gave up 1 base and V 3 bases, and 8 bases lay outside the gene matches. The germline V gene encodes CDR1 SEHNR and CDR2 FQNEAQ (reference sequence). This CDR3 has 16 residues. The CDR3 sequence: CASSLFGQGASYEQYF. In nucleotides, the CDR3 is TGTGCCAGCAGCTTGTTTGGGCAGGGGGCTTCCTACGAGCAGTACTTC. Variable domain in full (rest from reference TRBV7-9 and TRBJ2-7): DTGVSQNPRHKITKRGQNVTFRCDPISEHNRLYWYRQTLGQGPEFLTYFQNEAQLEKSRLLSDRFSAERPKGSFSTLEIQRTEQGDSAMYLCASSLFGQGASYEQYFGPGTRLTVT.

The chain has TRBV9 and TRBJ2-3; no clear D gene. The V and J ends lost 4 bases and 4 bases respectively, with 13 bases between them. Per germline, CDR1 SGDLS and CDR2 YYNGEE. The CDR3 sequence is 14 residues long. The CDR3 coding sequence is TGTGCCAGCAGCCCCTCCCCGGTTCCAGATACGCAGTATTTT. Translated: CASSPSPVPDTQYF.

The chain links TRBV24-1 to TRBJ1-1, with D perhaps matching TRBD1 (6 bases). Germline CDR1 reads KGHDR; CDR2 reads SFDVKD. The V end lost 4 bases, the J end lost 1 base, and 12 bases lay between the germline ends. CDR3 length: 15 amino acids. The CDR3 nucleotides are TGTGCCACCAGTGAGCCAACAGGGTGGAACACTGAAGCTTTCTTT. This gives the protein CATSEPTGWNTEAFF.

The V call is TRBV13, the J call TRBJ1-5; D remains unclear. Trimming removed 8 bases from V and 1 base from J, with 12 bases in between. The CDR3 totals 14 residues. Germline CDR1 is PRHDT and CDR2 is FYEKMQ (reference sequence). DNA of the CDR3: TGTGCCAGCCGCAGCGGGAACAGCAATCAGCCCCAGCATTTT. The encoded protein is CASRSGNSNQPQHF.

This clone has more than one count but fewer than ten. The V and J genes are TRBV5-6 and TRBJ1-3, with TRBD1 matching over 9 bases. V trimming: 4 bases; J trimming: 2 bases; junction bases outside the gene matches: 7. The CDR3 loop spans 16 amino acids. Looked up from germline, CDR1 is SGHDT and CDR2 is YYEEEE. CDR3 region: CASSAPGTGTGNTIYF. CDR3 nucleotides: TGTGCCAGCAGCGCGCCCGGGACAGGGACTGGAAACACCATATATTTT.

The genes are TRBV5-1 and TRBJ2-1; 9 bases are a match to TRBD2. After removal of 5 bases from V and 6 bases from J, the junction contained 15 bases not matched to a gene. The CDR3 loop spans 17 amino acids. Germline V gene data show CDR1 as SGHRS and CDR2 as YFSETQ. For the CDR3, the DNA is TGCGCCAGCAGACCTATCCCTCTGAGCGGGGGGTTCAATGAGCAGTTCTTC. Translation gives CASRPIPLSGGFNEQFF. The complete variable domain, with remaining parts taken from reference TRBV5-1 and TRBJ2-1, reads KAGVTQTPRYLIKTRGQQVTLSCSPISGHRSVSWYQQTPGQGLQFLFEYFSETQRNKGNFPGRFSGRQFSNSRSEMNVSTLELGDSALYLCASRPIPLSGGFNEQFFGPGTRLTVL.

The chain uses TRBV19 and TRBJ1-2; TRBD1 agrees at 7 bases. Losses at the gene ends were 3 bases for V and 8 bases for J; bases not matched to a gene: 12. Germline V gene sequence: CDR1 LNHDA, CDR2 SQIVND (reference sequence). The CDR3 runs 15 residues. The CDR3 DNA is TGTGCCAGTAGTATCACCGGGACAGAAAGCGGCGGCTACACCTTC. Translating gives CASSITGTESGGYTF.

The chain joins TRBV2 to TRBJ2-6, with TRBD2 as a possible D gene (5 bases). Trimming left V 7 bases short and J 0 bases short, with 16 bases between. The CDR3 is 17 amino acids. Germline-derived CDR1 and CDR2 are SNHLY and FYNNEI. Here the CDR3 DNA reads TGTGCCAGCATTTCGTCGCGGGCCTTCTCTGGGGCCAACGTCCTGACTTTC. Translation gives CASISSRAFSGANVLTF. The full variable domain, in which reference TRBV2 and TRBJ2-6 provide the parts outside the CDR3, is EPEVTQTPSHQVTQMGQEVILRCVPISNHLYFYWYRQILGQKVEFLVSFYNNEISEKSEIFDDQFSVERPDGSNFTLKIRSTKLEDSAMYFCASISSRAFSGANVLTFGAGSRLTVL.

This clone was seen a few times. The chain carries TRBV29-1 and TRBJ1-4; 8 positions agree with TRBD1. The CDR3 spans 12 residues. The V gene's germline CDR1 is SQVTM and CDR2 ANQGSEA. V lost 4 bases to trimming and J lost 5 bases; unmatched junction nucleotides: 0. CDR3 DNA sequence: TGCAGCGTTGGACAGGGGAATGAAAAACTGTTTTTT. The encoded protein is CSVGQGNEKLFF.

The chain carries TRBV7-9 and TRBJ1-4; a weak D match, TRBD1 (6 bases). Germline assignment: CDR1 SEHNR and CDR2 FQNEAQ (reference sequence). Trimming stripped 2 bases from V and 7 bases from J, with 14 bases between. This CDR3 spans 15 amino acids. The CDR3 bases are TGTGCCAGCAGCTTAACCCAACAGGGTAGTGAAAAACTGTTTTTT. Translating it yields CASSLTQQGSEKLFF.